This T cell receptor beta chain was identified during a study of Ad26.COV2.S vaccination and SARS-CoV-2 variants. Study background: Donor had been placed in the Ad26.COV2.S arm of the COV1001 trial.

Using immunoSEQ multiplex PCR, the repertoire was profiled, and TCRdb retains in-frame clones only, with some absent. Seen here are about 480,000 clones, approximately 90% observed once, and the top ten hold around 13%. Stated treatment: about 20 received Ad26.COV2.S at low or high dose, single or two shots; 5 received placebo; per-sample allocation not given. Following the first vaccine or placebo injection, samples were taken on day 63. In Boston, an adult donor aged 18-55 years took part. The clonotype comes from a person between 18 and 65 years old who received the Ad26.COV2.S COVID-19 vaccine or a placebo. The input for sequencing was peripheral blood, taken in a trial of Ad26.COV2.S vaccine versus placebo.

The CDR3 DNA reads as TGTGCCAGCAGCTCGGGACTTTCCTACAATGAGCAGTTCTTC. Its protein is CASSSGLSYNEQFF. The chain links TRBV11-2 to TRBJ2-1, with D tentatively TRBD2 (6 bases). The CDR3 has 14 residues. V gave up 4 bases and J gave up 1 base, with 8 bases separating them. CDR1 and CDR2 from the germline V gene are SGHAT and FQNNGV.